This T cell receptor beta chain was documented in a study of blood T cell repertoires in COVID-19. On the study more broadly: Sites across the United States, Italy and Spain contributed samples from acute and convalescent COVID-19. PBMCs, B-cell-depleted T cells, or T cells were the source of the cDNA or gDNA that made up the material.

Profiling relied on immunoSEQ multiplex PCR, and the TCRdb table lists in-frame clones only, not all of them. The table shows tens of thousands of clones, with 81% occurring only once. The V end lost 10 bases, the J end lost 0 bases, and 21 bases lay between the germline ends. Germline-derived CDR1 and CDR2 are SNHLY and FYNNEI. The CDR3 consists of 16 residues. Sequencing used peripheral blood. This clonotype originated in a woman in her fifties or sixties with acute or convalescent COVID-19. The chain links TRBV2 to TRBJ1-1, with D possibly matching TRBD1 (6 bases). The CDR3 protein is CATSTNRESVNTEAFF. The CDR3, as DNA: TGTGCCACCTCAACTAACAGGGAATCGGTGAACACTGAAGCTTTCTTT.